This TCR beta chain came from a study of blood T cell repertoires in COVID-19. Study-wide context: There were acute and convalescent COVID-19 samples, and they came from the United States, Italy and Spain.

Clones were read by immunoSEQ multiplex PCR, and TCRdb kept only the in-frame ones, dropping some. The sample lists 90,000 to 150,000 clones, about 85% seen once, with approximately 10% in the top ten. Germline CDR1 LNHDA, CDR2 SQIVND (reference sequence). The CDR3 consists of 17 residues. The table lists this clone with a count of one. The junction differs from germline at one of its ends, possibly a read error. Sequencing was carried out using peripheral blood. This chain links TRBV19 with TRBJ2-1; tentative D call: TRBD2 (6 bases). This TCR was recovered from an elderly man with acute or convalescent COVID-19. The CDR3 is CASSIAAGTLTLNQQFF. The CDR3 coding sequence is TGTGCCAGTAGTATAGCAGCTGGGACTCTCACCCTCAATCAGCAGTTCTTC.